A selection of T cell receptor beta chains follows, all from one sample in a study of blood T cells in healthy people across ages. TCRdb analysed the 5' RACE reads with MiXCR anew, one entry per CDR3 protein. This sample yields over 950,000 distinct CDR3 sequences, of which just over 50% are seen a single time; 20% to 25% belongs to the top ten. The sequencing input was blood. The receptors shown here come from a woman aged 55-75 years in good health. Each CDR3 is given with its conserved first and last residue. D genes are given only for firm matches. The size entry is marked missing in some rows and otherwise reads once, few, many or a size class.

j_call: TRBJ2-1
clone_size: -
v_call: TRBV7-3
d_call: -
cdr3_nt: TGTGCCAGCAGCCCCGGGACCGCACCCTACGAGCAGTTCTTC
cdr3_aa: CASSPGTAPYEQFF

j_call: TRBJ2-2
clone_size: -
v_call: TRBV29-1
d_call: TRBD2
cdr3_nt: TGCAGCGACTCTCCGGGACTAGGGGTCGGGGAGCTGTTTTTT
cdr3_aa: CSDSPGLGVGELFF

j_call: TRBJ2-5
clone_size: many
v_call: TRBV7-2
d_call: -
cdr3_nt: TGTGCCAGCAGCTTAAGGGGTCCAGAGACCCAGTACTTC
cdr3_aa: CASSLRGPETQYF

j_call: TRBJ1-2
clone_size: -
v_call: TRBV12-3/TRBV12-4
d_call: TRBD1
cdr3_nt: TGTGCCAGCAGTTGGACAGGGGGCGCGGTTGGCTACACCTTC
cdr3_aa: CASSWTGGAVGYTF

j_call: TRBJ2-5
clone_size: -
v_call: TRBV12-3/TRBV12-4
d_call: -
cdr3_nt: TGTGCCAGCAGTTTAAGCCAGGGAGAGACCCAGTACTTC
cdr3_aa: CASSLSQGETQYF

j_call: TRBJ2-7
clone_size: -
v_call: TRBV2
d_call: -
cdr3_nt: TGTGCCAGCAGTATTGTAGCCGAGCAGTACTTC
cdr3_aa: CASSIVAEQYF

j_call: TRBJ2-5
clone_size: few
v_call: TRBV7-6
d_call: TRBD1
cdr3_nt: TGTGCCAGCAGCCCCAACCCACAGGGGCAAGAGACCCAGTACTTC
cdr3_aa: CASSPNPQGQETQYF

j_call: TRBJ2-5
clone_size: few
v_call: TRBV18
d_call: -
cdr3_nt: TGTGCCAGCTCACTGGAGCCTGGGGAGACCCAGTACTTC
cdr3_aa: CASSLEPGETQYF

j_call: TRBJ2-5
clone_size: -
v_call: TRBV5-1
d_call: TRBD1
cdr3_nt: TGCGCCAGCAGCGTGGGACAGGGGAGTGAGACCCAGTACTTC
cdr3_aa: CASSVGQGSETQYF

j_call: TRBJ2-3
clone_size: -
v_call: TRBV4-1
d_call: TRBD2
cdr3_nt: TGCGTCAGCAGCCAAGAAGAGGGTCGGGGACGCGGGGGAGATACGCAGTATTTT
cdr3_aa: CVSSQEEGRGRGGDTQYF

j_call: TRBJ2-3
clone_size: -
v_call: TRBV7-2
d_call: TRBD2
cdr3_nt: TGTGCCAGCAGCTACGGGACTAGCGGAACAGATACGCAGTATTTT
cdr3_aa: CASSYGTSGTDTQYF

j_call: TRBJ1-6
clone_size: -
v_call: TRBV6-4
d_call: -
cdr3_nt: TGTGCCACCTCACCGGACAGCTATAATTCACCCCTCCACTTT
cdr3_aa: CATSPDSYNSPLHF

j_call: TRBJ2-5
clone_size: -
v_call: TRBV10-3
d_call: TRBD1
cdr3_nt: TGTGCCATCAGTGAAACAGGGGAAGCGGAGCAGTACTTC
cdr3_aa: CAISETGEAEQYF

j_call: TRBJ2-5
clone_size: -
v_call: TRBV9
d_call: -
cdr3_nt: TGTGCCAGCAGCTCCTGGACCGGAGAGAGGTACTTC
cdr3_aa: CASSSWTGERYF

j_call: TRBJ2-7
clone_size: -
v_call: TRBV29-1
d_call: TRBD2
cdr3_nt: TGCAGCGTTTCCGAAGGGGGCAGTGGGGCTAGCGGGAGGCCCTACGAGCAGTACTTC
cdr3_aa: CSVSEGGSGASGRPYEQYF

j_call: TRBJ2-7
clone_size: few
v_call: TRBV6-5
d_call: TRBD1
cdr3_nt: TGTGCCAGCAGTTACTGGGACAGGTCCCGCTACGAGCAGTACTTC
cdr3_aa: CASSYWDRSRYEQYF

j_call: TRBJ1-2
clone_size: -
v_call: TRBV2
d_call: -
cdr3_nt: TGTGCCAGCAGTGCTTGGACAGACTATGGCTGCACCTTC
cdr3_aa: CASSAWTDYGCTF

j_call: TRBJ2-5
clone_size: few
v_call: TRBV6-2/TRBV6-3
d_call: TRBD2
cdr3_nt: TGTGCCAGCAGGCCTCTACTAGCGGGATACCAAGAGACCCAGTACTTC
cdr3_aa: CASRPLLAGYQETQYF

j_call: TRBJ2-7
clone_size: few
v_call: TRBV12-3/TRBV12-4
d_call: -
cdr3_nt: TGTGCCAGCAGCCATCCCCAGCTCGAGCAGTACTTC
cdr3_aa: CASSHPQLEQYF

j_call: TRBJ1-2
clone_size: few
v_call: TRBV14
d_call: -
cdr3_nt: TGTGCCAGCAGCCAATTTCGTACAGGGTCGGGCTATGGCTACACCTTC
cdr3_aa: CASSQFRTGSGYGYTF

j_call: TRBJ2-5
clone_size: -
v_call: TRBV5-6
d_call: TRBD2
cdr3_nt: TGTGCCACGACCCTAGCGGGAGTCCAAGAGACCCAGTACTTC
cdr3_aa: CATTLAGVQETQYF

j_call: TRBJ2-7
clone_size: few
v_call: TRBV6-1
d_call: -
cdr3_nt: TGTGCCAGCACATCCACTAGTCCGACCTACGAGCAGTACTTC
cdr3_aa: CASTSTSPTYEQYF

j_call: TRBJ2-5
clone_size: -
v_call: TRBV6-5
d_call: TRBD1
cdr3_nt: TGTGCCAGCAGTTACTCGTGGAGACAGGGGTTGGGGGAGCAGTACTTC
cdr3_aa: CASSYSWRQGLGEQYF

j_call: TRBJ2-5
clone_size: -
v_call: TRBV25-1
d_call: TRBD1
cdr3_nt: TGTGCCAGCAGTGCGGGACAGGGGGAGTGGGAGACCCAGTACTTC
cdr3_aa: CASSAGQGEWETQYF

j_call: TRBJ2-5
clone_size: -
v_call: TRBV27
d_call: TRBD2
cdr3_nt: TGTGCCAGCAGTTTGGGGACTAGCGGGATTGTGACCCAGTACTTC
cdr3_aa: CASSLGTSGIVTQYF

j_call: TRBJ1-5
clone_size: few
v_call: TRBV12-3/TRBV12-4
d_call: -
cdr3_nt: TGTGCCAGCAGTTTACAGGGGAGCAATCAGCCCCAGCATTTT
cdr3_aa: CASSLQGSNQPQHF

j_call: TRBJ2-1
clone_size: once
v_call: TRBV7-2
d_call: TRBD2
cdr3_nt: TGTGCCAGCAGCTTAGGTCCATTCGAGCTAGCGGGAACAAACAATGAGCAGTTCTTC
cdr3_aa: CASSLGPFELAGTNNEQFF

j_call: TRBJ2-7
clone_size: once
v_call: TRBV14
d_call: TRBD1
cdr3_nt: TGTGCCAGCCCCGGACAGGGCCCCTCCTACGAGCAGTACTTC
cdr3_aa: CASPGQGPSYEQYF

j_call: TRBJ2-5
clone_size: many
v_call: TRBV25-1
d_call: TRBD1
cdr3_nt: TGTGCCAGCAGTGAATCCCGGACAGGGAGAGAGACCCAGTACTTC
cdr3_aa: CASSESRTGRETQYF

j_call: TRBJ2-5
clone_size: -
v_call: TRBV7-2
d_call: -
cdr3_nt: TGTGCCAGCAGCCCCGGGCCAAACAATGAGCAGTACTTC
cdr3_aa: CASSPGPNNEQYF

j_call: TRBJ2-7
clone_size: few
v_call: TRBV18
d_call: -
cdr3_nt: TGTGCCAGCTCACCCGGGACCCGCGAGCAGTACTTC
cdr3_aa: CASSPGTREQYF

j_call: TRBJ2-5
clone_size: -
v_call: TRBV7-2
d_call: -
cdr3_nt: TGTGCCAGCAGCTTATTTGTCAGGGAATTTCAAGAGACCCAGTACTTC
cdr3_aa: CASSLFVREFQETQYF

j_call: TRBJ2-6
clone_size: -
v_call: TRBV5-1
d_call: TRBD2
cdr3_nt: TGCGCCAGCAGCTTGGAGGTCGCCAGCGGGGCCACCGTCCTGACTTTC
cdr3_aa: CASSLEVASGATVLTF

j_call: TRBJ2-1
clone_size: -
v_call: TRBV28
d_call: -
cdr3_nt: TGTGCCAGCACGGCTAGCGACTACGACAATGAGCAGTTCTTC
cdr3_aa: CASTASDYDNEQFF

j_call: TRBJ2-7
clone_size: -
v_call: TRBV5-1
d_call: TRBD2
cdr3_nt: TGCGCCAGCAGCCCGCCGGGACTAGCGGGAGCACTCCACGAGCAGTACTTC
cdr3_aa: CASSPPGLAGALHEQYF

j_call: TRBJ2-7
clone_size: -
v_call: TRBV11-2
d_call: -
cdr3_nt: TGTGCCAGCAGGAGACTAGTTTCCCCCTACGAGCAGTACTTC
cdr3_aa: CASRRLVSPYEQYF

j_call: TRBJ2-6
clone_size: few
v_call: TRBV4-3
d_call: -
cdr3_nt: TGCGCCAGCAGCCAAGAGTGGACCCTCTCTGGGGCCAACGTCCTGACTTTC
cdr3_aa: CASSQEWTLSGANVLTF

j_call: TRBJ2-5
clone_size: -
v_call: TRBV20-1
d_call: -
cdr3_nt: TGCAGTGCTAGACCCGAGTGGGGACGAGGGAACAGGAAGGAAAGAGATGAGCAGTACTTC
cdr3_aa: CSARPEWGRGNRKERDEQYF

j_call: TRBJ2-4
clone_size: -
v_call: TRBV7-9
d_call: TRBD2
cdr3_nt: TGTGCCAGCAGCTTAGGAGCGGGAGGGGAAAACATTCAGTACTTC
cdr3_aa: CASSLGAGGENIQYF

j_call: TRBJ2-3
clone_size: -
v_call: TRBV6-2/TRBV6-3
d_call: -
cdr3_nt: TGTGCCAGCAGTAGGGACGGGAGCGTGATAGATACGCAGTATTTT
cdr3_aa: CASSRDGSVIDTQYF

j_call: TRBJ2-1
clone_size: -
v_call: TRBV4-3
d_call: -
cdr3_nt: TGCGCCAGCAGCCAGGAAAAGAGGGCCTACAATGAGCAGTTCTTC
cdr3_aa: CASSQEKRAYNEQFF

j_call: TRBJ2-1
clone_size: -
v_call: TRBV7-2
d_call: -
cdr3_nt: TGTGCCAGCAGCTCCGCCACAGGGTTTAATCGTAATGAGCAGTTCTTC
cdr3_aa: CASSSATGFNRNEQFF

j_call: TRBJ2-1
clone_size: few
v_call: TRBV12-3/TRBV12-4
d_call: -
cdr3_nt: TGTGCCAGCAGTTTTGGGCAGAAGCAGTTCTTC
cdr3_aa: CASSFGQKQFF